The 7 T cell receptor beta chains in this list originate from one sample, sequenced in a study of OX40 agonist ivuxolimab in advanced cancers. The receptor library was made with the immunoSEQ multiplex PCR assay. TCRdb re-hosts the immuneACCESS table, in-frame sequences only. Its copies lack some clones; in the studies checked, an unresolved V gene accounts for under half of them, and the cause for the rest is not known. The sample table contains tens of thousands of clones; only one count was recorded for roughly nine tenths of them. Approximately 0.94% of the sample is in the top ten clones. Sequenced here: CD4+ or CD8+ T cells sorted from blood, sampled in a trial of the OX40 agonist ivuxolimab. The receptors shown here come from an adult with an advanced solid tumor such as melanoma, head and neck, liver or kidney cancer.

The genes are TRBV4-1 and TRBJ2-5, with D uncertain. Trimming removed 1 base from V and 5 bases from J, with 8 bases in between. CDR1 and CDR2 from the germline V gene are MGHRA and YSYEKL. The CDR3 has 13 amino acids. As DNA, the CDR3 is TGCGCCAGCAGCCAAGCCTTTGGGGAGACCCAGTACTTC. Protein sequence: CASSQAFGETQYF.

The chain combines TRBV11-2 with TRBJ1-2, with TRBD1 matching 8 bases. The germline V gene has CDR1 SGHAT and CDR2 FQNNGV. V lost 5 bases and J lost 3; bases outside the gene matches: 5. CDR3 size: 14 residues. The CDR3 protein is CASSRQGLDYGYTF. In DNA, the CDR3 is TGTGCCAGCAGCCGACAGGGGCTAGACTATGGCTACACCTTC.

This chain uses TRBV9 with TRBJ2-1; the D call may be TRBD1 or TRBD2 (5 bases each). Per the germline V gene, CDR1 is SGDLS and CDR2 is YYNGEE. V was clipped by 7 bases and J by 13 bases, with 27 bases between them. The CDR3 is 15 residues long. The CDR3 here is CASPTPRGLGANQFF. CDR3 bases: TGTGCCAGCCCCACCCCCCGGGGCCTAGGCGCGAACCAGTTCTTC.

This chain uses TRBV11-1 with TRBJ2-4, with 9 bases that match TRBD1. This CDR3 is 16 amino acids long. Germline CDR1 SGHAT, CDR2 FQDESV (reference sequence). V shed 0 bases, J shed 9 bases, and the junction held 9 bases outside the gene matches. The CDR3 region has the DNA TGTGCCAGCAGCTTAGCGGATACAGGGGGCTTGGGCATTCAGTACTTC. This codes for CASSLADTGGLGIQYF.

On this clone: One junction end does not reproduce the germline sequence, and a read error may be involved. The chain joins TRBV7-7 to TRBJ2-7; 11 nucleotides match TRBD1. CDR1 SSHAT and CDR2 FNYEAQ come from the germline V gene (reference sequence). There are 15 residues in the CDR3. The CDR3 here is CASSLGTGGSYEQYF. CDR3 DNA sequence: TGTGCTAGCAGCTTAGGGACAGGGGGCTCCTACGAGCAGTACTTC.

In DNA form, the CDR3 reads TGTGCCAGCAGCGTTCACAGGGGTGGCTCCTACGAGCAGTACTTC. As protein: CASSVHRGGSYEQYF. V gene TRBV13 combines with J gene TRBJ2-7; 7 positions agree with TRBD1. Unmatched junction bases numbered 7, after V lost 5 bases and J lost 0 bases. This CDR3 comprises 15 residues. The germline V gene encodes CDR1 PRHDT and CDR2 FYEKMQ (reference sequence).

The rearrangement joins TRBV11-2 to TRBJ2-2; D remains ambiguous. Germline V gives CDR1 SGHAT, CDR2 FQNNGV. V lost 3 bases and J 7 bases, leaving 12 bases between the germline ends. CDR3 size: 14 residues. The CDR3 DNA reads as TGTGCCAGCAGCTTCAGTGGCTCTGGCGGGGAGCTGTTTTTT. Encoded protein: CASSFSGSGGELFF.